The sequence of this T cell receptor beta chain was determined in a study of T cell responses to AZD1222 COVID-19 vaccine. Study-level information: Whether given at about 4 or about 12 weeks, second doses were pooled. Study-level findings and limits: Most donors were white British and more were female, and clonal diversity was possibly underestimated.

CDR3 length: 13 amino acids. CDR1 is LNHDA, CDR2 SQIVND, per germline (reference sequence). The V and J ends lost 2 bases and 1 base respectively, with 0 bases between them. Generated by immunoSEQ multiplex PCR, the TCRdb table keeps only in-frame clones and is missing some. The table lists about 190,000 clones, 85% to 95% of them singletons. In the case of this clone: The target antigen is unknown. Distinct nucleotide sequences in the sample also encode this CDR3.

The sequence was collected from an adult in good health. This specimen consisted of peripheral blood, obtained on day 0 of AZD1222 vaccination. This sequence joins TRBV19 and TRBJ2-6; the D is unclear. CDR3 sequence (DNA): TGTGCCAGTAGTATATCTGGGGCCAACGTCCTGACTTTC. Amino acid sequence: CASSISGANVLTF.